This entry describes one T cell receptor beta chain. The ends lost 0 bases at V and 1 base at J; junction bases unmatched: 14. The V gene's germline CDR1 is MGHRA and CDR2 YSYEKL. This CDR3 comprises 20 residues. Original processing notes: Estimation of nucleated cell counts relied on the amplification of reference gene primers. Method: immunoSEQ multiplex PCR; TCRdb's copy keeps in-frame clones and lacks some. V, J and clone size were drawn from that table, and D and trimming were deduced from the DNA. Of about 170,000 clones in the sample, approximately 86% were seen once. The entry originates in a study of blood T cell repertoires in COVID-19. Study information: Whether acute or convalescent, the COVID-19 samples came from the United States, Italy and Spain. T cells, B-cell-depleted T cells, or PBMCs supplied cDNA or gDNA.

The TCR originated in a woman over 75 in a cohort sampled during active or convalescent COVID-19. The rearrangement links TRBV4-1 to TRBJ2-1, with 8 bases lining up with TRBD1. Sequencing was performed on peripheral blood. The CDR3 loop reads CASSQDRGGQAQGSYNEQFF. The CDR3 region has the DNA TGCGCCAGCAGCCAAGATAGAGGGGGACAGGCCCAAGGGTCCTACAATGAGCAGTTCTTC.